This is a list of T cell receptor beta chains from one sample in a study of T-cell memory formation after mild COVID-19. Via MiXCR, TCRdb re-called the 5' RACE reads, giving one row per CDR3 protein. The data hold roughly 380,000 distinct CDR3 sequences, with approximately 29% observed a single time. The sequenced sample was PBMCs or a T cell subset sorted from them (not recorded which). The receptors stem from an adult woman who had mild COVID-19 (a few samples of this study predate the infection). Cell type and time point are not known. Each CDR3 is given with its conserved first and last residue. Each record gives: CDR3 length, J gene, V gene, CDR3 protein.

>14|TRBJ2-7|TRBV7-2
CASSLDWGSYEQYF
>15|TRBJ2-1|TRBV12-2
CASEGVANTYNEQFF
>13|TRBJ2-3|TRBV12-3/TRBV12-4
CASSLGGFDTQYF
>15|TRBJ2-5|TRBV4-3
CASSRVIRDGRSQYF
>14|TRBJ2-1|TRBV20-1
CSAKALSSYNEQFF
>14|TRBJ2-5|TRBV29-1
CSGTARRGRETQYF
>14|TRBJ2-3|TRBV29-1
CSVDLRQSTDTQYF
>14|TRBJ1-6|TRBV7-2
CASSLKGQASPLHF
>13|TRBJ2-1|TRBV12-3/TRBV12-4
CASSLVGLDEQFF
>15|TRBJ2-3|TRBV7-2
CASSSTLAGADTQYF
>19|TRBJ2-5|TRBV7-6
CASSSPSSLAGGQLGTQYF
>15|TRBJ2-7|TRBV2
CANQPGRGATYEQYF
>15|TRBJ2-2|TRBV12-3/TRBV12-4
CASSTRDPGTGELFF
>14|TRBJ2-1|TRBV5-6
CASSLTGTYNEQFF
>13|TRBJ1-2|TRBV24-1
CATSGPGFGGYTF
>10|TRBJ2-3|TRBV29-1
CSVAPNTQYF
>17|TRBJ2-6|TRBV5-1
CASSSGTGPSGANVLTF
>15|TRBJ1-1|TRBV29-1
CSGRDRGTVNTEAFF
>14|TRBJ1-2|TRBV5-1
CASSPDGGLYGYTF
>14|TRBJ2-5|TRBV7-6
CASSSRDFQETQYF
>17|TRBJ2-5|TRBV7-8
CASSSRRGAALGETQYF
>15|TRBJ2-2|TRBV7-9
CASKRDTMNTGELFF
>16|TRBJ2-3|TRBV10-1
CASSESGAGYTDTQYF
>16|TRBJ2-1|TRBV12-3/TRBV12-4
CASSSRPGEGKNEQFF
>12|TRBJ1-1|TRBV12-5
CASGSADTEAFF
>14|TRBJ2-5|TRBV15
CATSQARTQETQYF